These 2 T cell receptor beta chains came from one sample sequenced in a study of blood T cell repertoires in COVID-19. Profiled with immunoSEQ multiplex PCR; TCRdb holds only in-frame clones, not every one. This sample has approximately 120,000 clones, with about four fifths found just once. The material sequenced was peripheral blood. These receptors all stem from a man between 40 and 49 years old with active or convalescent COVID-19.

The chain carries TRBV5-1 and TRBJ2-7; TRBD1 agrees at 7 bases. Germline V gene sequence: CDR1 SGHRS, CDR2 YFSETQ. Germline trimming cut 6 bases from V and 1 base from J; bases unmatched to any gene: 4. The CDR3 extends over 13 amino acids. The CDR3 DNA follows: TGCGCCAGCACAAAACAGGGGTCCTACGAGCAGTACTTC. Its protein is CASTKQGSYEQYF.

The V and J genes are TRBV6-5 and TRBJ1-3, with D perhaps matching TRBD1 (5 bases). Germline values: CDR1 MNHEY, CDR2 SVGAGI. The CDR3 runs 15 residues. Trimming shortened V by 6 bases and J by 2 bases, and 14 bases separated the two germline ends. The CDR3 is CASRFFAGAGNTIYF. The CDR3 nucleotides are TGTGCCAGCAGGTTCTTTGCGGGGGCTGGAAACACCATATATTTT.